Listed below are T cell receptor beta chains from one sample, sequenced in a study of cytomegalovirus exposure and HLA in healthy donors. The assay was immunoSEQ multiplex PCR, and TCRdb's table has in-frame clones only and misses some. In the table there are approximately 140,000 clones, approximately 70% of which are singletons. The sample comprised PBMCs. The receptors here all came from a human donor in good health. Each CDR3 is given with its conserved first and last residue. The D gene is left open where the match is weak. The listing skips clone size in some rows; elsewhere it reads once, few, many or a size class.

J gene | clone size | D gene | V gene | CDR3 protein | CDR3 DNA
TRBJ2-1 | once | - | TRBV30 | CAWSVKLAGNEQFF | TGTGCCTGGAGTGTAAAACTAGCCGGCAATGAGCAGTTCTTC
TRBJ1-1 | - | TRBD1 | TRBV7-3 | CASSLTGYMTTEAFF | TGTGCCAGCAGCTTGACAGGGTATATGACCACTGAAGCTTTCTTT
TRBJ1-1 | - | - | TRBV19 | CASSIPRVPEAFF | TGTGCCAGTAGTATACCCAGGGTCCCTGAAGCTTTCTTT
TRBJ2-5 | - | TRBD1 | TRBV5-1 | CASSFVTGVSETQYF | TGCGCCAGCAGCTTCGTGACAGGGGTCTCGGAGACCCAGTACTTC
TRBJ2-6 | few | - | TRBV18 | CASSPGTGANVLTF | TGTGCCAGCTCACCCGGGACTGGGGCCAACGTCCTGACTTTC
TRBJ2-1 | - | TRBD2 | TRBV5-1 | CASSHGLAGGHRDEQFF | TGCGCCAGCAGCCACGGACTAGCGGGAGGGCATAGGGATGAGCAGTTCTTC
TRBJ2-7 | - | TRBD2 | TRBV15 | CATSRELADSSYEQYF | TGTGCCACCAGCAGAGAACTAGCGGACAGCTCCTACGAGCAGTACTTC
TRBJ2-1 | - | - | TRBV25-1 | CASSEYTGYNEQFF | TGTGCCAGCAGTGAATACACTGGCTACAATGAGCAGTTCTTC
TRBJ2-3 | - | TRBD2 | TRBV7-3 | CASSFLAGGPDTQYF | TGTGCCAGCAGCTTCCTAGCGGGGGGGCCAGATACGCAGTATTTT
TRBJ2-5 | - | TRBD2 | TRBV5-1 | CASSLVTSWETQYF | TGCGCCAGCAGCTTGGTGACTAGCTGGGAGACCCAGTACTTC
TRBJ1-6 | once | - | TRBV15 | CATKEQGSGSPLHF | TGTGCCACTAAGGAACAGGGATCAGGGTCACCCCTCCACTTT
TRBJ1-1 | once | - | TRBV12-1 | CASSFGITTEAFF | TGTGCCAGCAGCTTTGGAATAACTACTGAAGCTTTCTTT
TRBJ2-7 | - | TRBD1 | TRBV6-1 | CASSDYVQGAREQYF | TGTGCCAGCAGTGACTACGTACAGGGGGCTCGCGAGCAGTACTTC
TRBJ1-2 | once | - | TRBV11-2 | CASSPTRDTKVTF | TGTGCCAGCAGCCCAACCCGGGACACCAAGGTAACCTTC
TRBJ1-5 | - | TRBD1 | TRBV19 | CASSGQARGTQHF | TGTGCCAGTAGCGGACAGGCCAGGGGGACCCAGCATTTT
TRBJ2-7 | few | - | TRBV27 | CASSDRGPGGEQYF | TGTGCCAGCAGTGACCGGGGCCCTGGAGGGGAGCAGTACTTC
TRBJ2-1 | few | TRBD1 | TRBV5-1 | CASRQTGGAINEQFF | TGCGCCAGCAGGCAGACAGGGGGCGCGATCAATGAGCAGTTCTTC
TRBJ1-1 | - | TRBD1 | TRBV30 | CAWSMGQLIMNTEAFF | TGTGCCTGGAGTATGGGACAGTTGATTATGAACACTGAAGCTTTCTTT
TRBJ2-3 | - | TRBD2 | TRBV7-8 | CASSLGRAGYTDTQYF | TGTGCCAGCAGCTTAGGGCGAGCGGGGTACACAGATACGCAGTATTTT
TRBJ1-2 | - | - | TRBV9 | CASSPSLEPYGYTF | TGTGCCAGCAGCCCCTCTTTGGAGCCCTATGGCTACACCTTC
TRBJ1-2 | - | TRBD1 | TRBV6-5 | CASNKRGRSGYTF | TGTGCCAGCAATAAGAGGGGGCGGAGCGGCTACACCTTC
TRBJ1-6 | - | TRBD1 | TRBV30 | CAWKRRQGDSPLHF | TGTGCCTGGAAGAGGAGACAGGGTGATTCACCCCTCCACTTT
TRBJ2-3 | few | TRBD2 | TRBV18 | CASSPLRAGTADTQYF | TGTGCCAGCTCACCATTGCGAGCGGGGACCGCAGATACGCAGTATTTT
TRBJ2-2 | - | - | TRBV28 | CASSLWQGSNTGELFF | TGTGCCAGCAGTTTATGGCAGGGGTCGAACACCGGGGAGCTGTTTTTT
TRBJ2-6 | - | - | TRBV6-1 | CASTTESSGANVLTF | TGTGCCAGCACGACAGAGAGCTCTGGGGCCAACGTCCTGACTTTC
TRBJ1-1 | - | - | TRBV10-3 | CAIADGMNTEAFF | TGTGCCATAGCGGACGGCATGAACACTGAAGCTTTCTTT
TRBJ1-1 | once | - | TRBV21-1 | CASSRGTNTEAFF | TGTGCCAGCAGCAGAGGGACAAACACTGAAGCTTTCTTT
TRBJ2-7 | - | TRBD1 | TRBV5-1 | CASSPDDRGTYEQYF | TGCGCCAGCAGCCCCGATGACAGGGGAACCTACGAGCAGTACTTC
TRBJ2-3 | - | - | TRBV13 | CASSVTIGGRAADTQYF | TGTGCCAGCAGCGTAACCATTGGAGGGCGGGCGGCAGATACGCAGTATTTT
TRBJ1-6 | - | TRBD1 | TRBV5-4 | CASRSTGGNSPLHF | TGTGCCAGCAGGTCAACAGGGGGGAATTCACCCCTCCACTTT
TRBJ1-2 | few | TRBD1 | TRBV5-1 | CASSFWDRENGYTF | TGCGCCAGCAGCTTCTGGGACAGGGAAAATGGCTACACCTTC
TRBJ1-1 | - | - | TRBV27 | CASSSQADTEAFF | TGTGCCAGCAGTTCCCAAGCGGACACTGAAGCTTTCTTT
TRBJ2-3 | - | - | TRBV5-4 | CASSPAVTDTQYF | TGTGCCAGCAGCCCAGCGGTGACAGATACGCAGTATTTT
TRBJ2-7 | - | - | TRBV7-6 | CASSLEEGGSYEQYF | TGTGCCAGCAGCTTAGAGGAGGGCGGATCCTACGAGCAGTACTTC
TRBJ2-7 | - | - | TRBV6-1 | CASSEVGASYEQYF | TGTGCCAGCAGTGAAGTCGGAGCCTCCTACGAGCAGTACTTC
TRBJ1-2 | - | - | TRBV9 | CASSVDSNYGYTF | TGTGCCAGCAGCGTCGACAGTAACTATGGCTACACCTTC
TRBJ2-5 | - | - | TRBV11-2 | CASSFRGVGQETQYF | TGTGCCAGCAGCTTCAGGGGAGTGGGGCAAGAGACCCAGTACTTC
TRBJ1-2 | - | TRBD1 | TRBV9 | CASSVDRDRGYLGYTF | TGTGCCAGCAGCGTAGACCGGGACAGAGGCTACCTTGGCTACACCTTC
TRBJ1-3 | once | - | TRBV7-9 | CASGHGGSGNTIYF | TGTGCCAGCGGCCACGGGGGATCTGGAAACACCATATATTTT
TRBJ2-7 | - | - | TRBV4-1 | CASSPGRGLFIKQYF | TGCGCCAGCAGCCCAGGCAGGGGTTTATTTATCAAGCAGTACTTC
TRBJ2-5 | - | TRBD2 | TRBV4-1 | CASSQVLAGVLQETQYF | TGCGCCAGCAGCCAAGTTCTAGCGGGGGTGCTGCAAGAGACCCAGTACTTC
TRBJ2-1 | - | - | TRBV4-1 | CASSQGGNEQFF | TGCGCCAGCAGCCAGGGGGGCAATGAGCAGTTCTTC
TRBJ1-5 | - | - | TRBV6-1 | CASSGILQGVSNQPQHF | TGTGCCAGCAGTGGGATCTTACAAGGGGTCAGCAATCAGCCCCAGCATTTT
TRBJ1-3 | - | TRBD1 | TRBV18 | CASSPGTGGGNTIYF | TGTGCCAGCTCACCTGGGACAGGGGGCGGAAACACCATATATTTT
TRBJ2-5 | few | TRBD2 | TRBV7-8 | CASSLGGSIKTQYF | TGTGCCAGCAGCTTAGGCGGGAGTATAAAGACCCAGTACTTC
TRBJ2-5 | few | TRBD1 | TRBV4-2 | CASSQWDRVEETQYF | TGTGCCAGCAGCCAATGGGACAGGGTGGAAGAGACCCAGTACTTC
TRBJ2-2 | - | - | TRBV7-7 | CASSLALGLTGELFF | TGTGCTAGCAGCTTAGCGTTGGGGCTCACCGGGGAGCTGTTTTTT
TRBJ2-1 | few | - | TRBV13 | CASSLGSRAREQFF | TGTGCCAGCAGCTTAGGGAGCCGAGCGCGGGAGCAGTTCTTC
TRBJ2-7 | - | TRBD2 | TRBV2 | CASTRGAGGLEQYF | TGTGCCAGCACCCGAGGAGCGGGAGGTCTCGAGCAGTACTTC
TRBJ2-7 | - | - | TRBV27 | CASSPQGLGEQYF | TGTGCCAGCAGTCCGCAGGGTTTAGGCGAGCAGTACTTC
TRBJ1-2 | once | - | TRBV29-1 | CSVASGAVDTGYTF | TGCAGCGTTGCGTCAGGGGCTGTAGATACTGGCTACACCTTC
TRBJ1-1 | few | - | TRBV30 | CAWSSGSTEAFF | TGTGCCTGGAGTTCAGGTAGCACTGAAGCTTTCTTT
TRBJ1-3 | - | - | TRBV7-9 | CASSFTESGNTIYF | TGTGCCAGCAGCTTTACAGAGTCTGGAAACACCATATATTTT